The 26 T cell receptor beta chains in this list originate from one sample, sequenced in a study of B cell selection in AIRE deficiency (dated by TCRdb to about 2019). The library was produced with the immunoSEQ multiplex PCR assay. Not all clones reach the TCRdb copy of this immuneACCESS table, which keeps in-frame sequences only. Checked studies attribute under half of the gap to unresolved V genes and leave the rest unexplained. The sample contains about 26,000 clones, about 90% of them found a single time. The ten largest clones represent approximately 1.1% of the sample. For sorting, regulatory T cells were defined as CD4+CD25hiCD127low/negative cells. The sequenced sample was CD4+CD25+ Tregs sorted from PBMCs. The receptors come from a human donor in good health.

CDR3 nucleotide sequence: TGTGCCAGCAGTGAAGCGTGGGGGAACTATGGCTACACCTTC. It yields the protein CASSEAWGNYGYTF. The rearrangement joins TRBV6-1 to TRBJ1-2, with D possibly being TRBD1 (5 bases). Germline CDR1 and CDR2: MNHNS and SASEGT. The V gene lost 0 bases and the J gene lost 2 bases, with 7 bases spanning the gap. The length of the CDR3 is 14 residues.

This clone was found a few times. The gene calls are TRBV6-5 and TRBJ2-7, with D perhaps matching TRBD2 (6 bases). The V and J ends lost 8 bases and 3 bases respectively, with 17 bases between them. This CDR3 contains 14 residues. Per the germline V gene, CDR1 is MNHEY and CDR2 is SVGAGI. CDR3 amino acids: CASGLGGTLYEQYF. In nucleotides, the CDR3 is TGTGCCAGCGGCCTCGGAGGGACCCTCTACGAGCAGTACTTC.

The genes are TRBV5-5 and TRBJ2-1; D possibly matches TRBD1 or TRBD2 (5 bases each). The ends were cut back, 7 bases at V and 8 bases at J, with 22 bases in the middle. The CDR3 loop spans 15 amino acids. Germline assignment: CDR1 SGHKS and CDR2 YYEKEE (reference sequence). Here the CDR3 DNA reads TGTGCCAGCCTCGGGGCAGCAACCCCTTGGGATGAGCAGTTCTTC. Encoded protein: CASLGAATPWDEQFF.

The gene calls are TRBV5-1 and TRBJ1-2; 7 nucleotides agree with TRBD1. The trim removed 0 bases at V and 3 bases at J, leaving 5 bases unmatched. Germline V gene sequence: CDR1 SGHRS, CDR2 YFSETQ. The CDR3 loop spans 15 amino acids. The CDR3 DNA reads TGCGCCAGCAGCTTGGGACTTACAGGGGACTATGGCTACACCTTC. Encoded protein: CASSLGLTGDYGYTF.

This clone has just one count. The rearrangement joins TRBV10-2 to TRBJ2-7; D is possibly TRBD1 (6 bases). CDR3 length: 16 residues. Trimming removed 6 bases at V and 0 bases at J, with 18 bases between. Germline V CDR1 and CDR2: WSHSY, SAAADI. CDR3 DNA sequence: TGCGCCAGCAGACCACGGACAGCGACCAGCTCCTACGAGCAGTACTTC. Translation gives CASRPRTATSSYEQYF.

This sequence joins TRBV29-1 and TRBJ2-2; D gene unclear. CDR1 and CDR2 (germline): SQVTM, ANQGSEA. The CDR3 totals 14 residues. Deletions cut 3 bases from V and 3 bases from J, with 11 bases between. The CDR3 reads CSVEVERDTGELFF. CDR3 DNA: TGCAGCGTTGAGGTGGAACGGGACACCGGGGAGCTGTTTTTT.

The chain links TRBV30 to TRBJ2-7; D is ambiguous. V lost 2 bases to trimming and J lost 6 bases, with 8 bases between them. Germline CDR1 and CDR2: GTSNPN and SVGIG (reference sequence). The CDR3 length is 11 residues. DNA for the CDR3: TGTGCCTGGAGTAACATGGCCGAGCAGTACTTC. Translated, it gives CAWSNMAEQYF.

V gene TRBV2 combines with J gene TRBJ2-1, with a tentative D call TRBD2 (5 bases). Per the germline V gene, CDR1 is SNHLY and CDR2 is FYNNEI. V was pared by 8 bases and J by 10 bases, with 15 bases between. The CDR3 has 12 amino acids. The chain's CDR3 is CASLDGVTEQFF. The CDR3 bases are TGTGCCAGCCTCGACGGGGTAACGGAGCAGTTCTTC.

The J gene is TRBJ2-7, the V gene TRBV12-5; 10 nucleotides agree with TRBD1. Per the germline V gene, CDR1 is LGHNT and CDR2 is FRNRAP. The CDR3 extends over 19 amino acids. The V and J ends lost 0 bases and 3 bases, in that order; junction bases with no gene match: 14. The CDR3 coding sequence is TGTGCTAGTGGTTTGGTAGGTAAGGGAGAGGGGACAGGGGACTACGAGCAGTACTTC. Translating gives CASGLVGKGEGTGDYEQYF. Based on the CDR3 plus reference TRBV12-5 and TRBJ2-7, the full variable domain is DARVTQTPRHKVTEMGQEVTMRCQPILGHNTVFWYRQTMMQGLELLAYFRNRAPLDDSGMPKDRFSAEMPDATLATLKIQPSEPRDSAVYFCASGLVGKGEGTGDYEQYFGPGTRLTVT.

The chain carries TRBV28 and TRBJ2-5; 10 bases are a match to TRBD1. The germline V gene encodes CDR1 MDHEN and CDR2 SYDVKM. The V and J ends lost 5 bases and 2 bases, in that order; junction bases with no gene match: 5. The CDR3 runs to 15 residues. CDR3 DNA sequence: TGTGCCAGCAGTACGGACAGGGGGAGGCAAGAGACCCAGTACTTC. It yields the protein CASSTDRGRQETQYF.

This clone appeared a few times. The chain recombines TRBV6-5 with TRBJ2-1; 8 bases are a match to TRBD2. With 7 bases clipped from V and 0 bases from J, the junction kept 5 bases outside the gene matches. The CDR3 spans 15 residues. Germline V CDR1 and CDR2: MNHEY, SVGAGI. CDR3 in amino acids: CASTREGTSYNEQFF. CDR3 in DNA: TGTGCCAGCACTCGGGAGGGGACCTCCTACAATGAGCAGTTCTTC.

V gene TRBV27 combines with J gene TRBJ2-7, with TRBD2 as a possible D gene (5 bases). The CDR3 extends over 15 amino acids. Germline loops: CDR1 MNHEY, CDR2 SMNVEV (reference sequence). Trimming left V 2 bases short and J 2 bases short, with 13 bases between. The CDR3 bases are TGTGCCAGCAGTTTACCGACGGACTGGCCCTACGAGCAGTACTTC. Amino acids: CASSLPTDWPYEQYF.

The V and J genes are TRBV7-9 and TRBJ1-3; 8 nucleotides match TRBD1. The trim removed 6 bases at V and 3 bases at J, leaving 4 bases unmatched. Looked up from germline, CDR1 is SEHNR and CDR2 is FQNEAQ (reference sequence). The CDR3 loop spans 14 amino acids. The DNA for the CDR3 is TGTGCCAGCAGGTCAGGGGGCCATGGAAACACCATATATTTT. Protein product: CASRSGGHGNTIYF.

The chain joins TRBV7-8 to TRBJ2-5, with D unresolved. This CDR3 has 14 residues. Germline values: CDR1 SGHVS, CDR2 FQNEAQ. V was trimmed by 2 bases and J by 1 base, leaving 8 bases between them. CDR3 sequence reads: CASSLLAIQETQYF. CDR3 nucleotides: TGTGCCAGCAGCTTACTGGCCATCCAAGAGACCCAGTACTTC.

J is TRBJ2-3 and V is TRBV15, with TRBD1 matching over 9 bases. J was trimmed by 1 base and V by 1 base; bases with no gene match: 6. CDR1 is LNHNV, CDR2 YYDKDF, per germline (reference sequence). This CDR3 has 17 amino acids. The CDR3 DNA follows: TGTGCCACCAGCAGAGCCTACAGGGGGCTCGGCACAGATACGCAGTATTTT. Its protein is CATSRAYRGLGTDTQYF.

The genes are TRBV5-1 and TRBJ2-2; unclear D gene. The CDR3 consists of 12 residues. Germline V gives CDR1 SGHRS, CDR2 YFSETQ. V was clipped by 0 bases and J by 8 bases, with 5 bases between them. DNA of the CDR3: TGCGCCAGCAGCTTGGAGGGAGGGGAGCTGTTTTTT. It codes for CASSLEGGELFF.

This clone was recorded once. The genes are TRBV7-2 and TRBJ1-3; the D is unclear. V lost 1 base and J lost 2, with 9 bases in between. The CDR3 extends over 15 amino acids. The V gene's germline CDR1 is SGHTA and CDR2 FQGNSA. CDR3 in DNA: TGTGCCAGCAGCTTAGATCTTCTAACTGGAAACACCATATATTTT. Translation: CASSLDLLTGNTIYF.

The chain joins TRBV5-1 to TRBJ1-2, with TRBD1 matching over 7 bases. This CDR3 region has 15 residues. Germline V gives CDR1 SGHRS, CDR2 YFSETQ. J gave up 0 bases and V 0 bases, and 2 bases lay outside the gene matches. CDR3 in DNA: TGCGCCAGCAGCTTGGGACAGGGAGCTAACTATGGCTACACCTTC. It codes for CASSLGQGANYGYTF. Full variable domain (outside the CDR3, taken from reference TRBV5-1 and TRBJ1-2): KAGVTQTPRYLIKTRGQQVTLSCSPISGHRSVSWYQQTPGQGLQFLFEYFSETQRNKGNFPGRFSGRQFSNSRSEMNVSTLELGDSALYLCASSLGQGANYGYTFGSGTRLTVV.

The chain uses TRBV7-6 and TRBJ1-6; D perhaps matches TRBD1 (5 bases). There are 15 residues in the CDR3. V dropped 1 base and J dropped 9 bases, with 13 bases sitting between them. Germline values: CDR1 SGHVS, CDR2 FNYEAQ. DNA for the CDR3: TGTGCCAGCAGCTTAGGAGGGGACGGGGGTTCACCCCTCCACTTT. Translating it yields CASSLGGDGGSPLHF. The whole variable domain, remainder taken from reference TRBV7-6 and TRBJ1-6, is GAGVSQSPRYKVTKRGQDVALRCDPISGHVSLYWYRQALGQGPEFLTYFNYEAQQDKSGLPNDRFSAERPEGSISTLTIQRTEQRDSAMYRCASSLGGDGGSPLHFGNGTRLTVT.

This chain joins TRBV7-2 and TRBJ1-4; TRBD1 matches at 10 bases. The V gene end was trimmed by 2 bases and the J gene end by 8 bases; junction bases not matched to a gene: 5. The CDR3 is 15 amino acids. Germline CDR1 is SGHTA and CDR2 is FQGNSA. The CDR3 loop is CASSLPGTGVEKLFF. In DNA form, the CDR3 reads TGTGCCAGCAGCTTACCAGGGACAGGGGTCGAAAAACTGTTTTTT.

V is TRBV9 and J is TRBJ1-1; possibly TRBD1 for D (5 bases). V was cut by 3 bases and J by 0 bases, with 18 bases left in between. CDR3 size: 17 residues. Per the germline V gene, CDR1 is SGDLS and CDR2 is YYNGEE. The CDR3 reads CASSAPQGANLNTEAFF. The CDR3, as DNA: TGTGCCAGCAGCGCGCCCCAGGGAGCCAATTTGAACACTGAAGCTTTCTTT.

The chain recombines TRBV7-2 with TRBJ1-2; weak D call: TRBD1 (6 bases). The CDR3 consists of 14 residues. V was cut by 5 bases and J by 5 bases, with 15 bases left in between. CDR1 is SGHTA and CDR2 is FQGNSA in the germline V gene. CDR3: CASSAPGQFYGYTF. The CDR3 DNA reads TGTGCCAGCAGCGCACCGGGACAATTTTATGGCTACACCTTC.

This clone was found once. The J gene is TRBJ1-6, the V gene TRBV10-3; D remains ambiguous. Trimming stripped 7 bases from V and 8 bases from J, with 12 bases between. Germline CDR1 ENHRY, CDR2 SYGVKD. The CDR3 loop spans 13 amino acids. This CDR3 is CAITASRDSPLHF. The CDR3 DNA reads as TGTGCCATCACGGCGTCCCGAGATTCACCCCTCCACTTT.

This clone was recorded a few times. The V call is TRBV5-1, the J call TRBJ2-5; no definite D call. V lost 4 bases and J 1 base, leaving 5 bases between the germline ends. CDR3 size: 12 residues. The germline gives CDR1 SGHRS, CDR2 YFSETQ. DNA of the CDR3: TGCGCCAGCAGCAGGTTCCAAGAGACCCAGTACTTC. Its protein is CASSRFQETQYF. The whole variable domain, filled in from reference TRBV5-1 and TRBJ2-5, reads KAGVTQTPRYLIKTRGQQVTLSCSPISGHRSVSWYQQTPGQGLQFLFEYFSETQRNKGNFPGRFSGRQFSNSRSEMNVSTLELGDSALYLCASSRFQETQYFGPGTRLLVL.

The chain is built from TRBV7-9 and TRBJ1-1; perhaps TRBD1 as D (5 bases). V was shortened by 3 bases and J by 0 bases, with 11 bases between the two germline ends. This CDR3 is 15 amino acids long. The germline CDR1 and CDR2 sequences are SEHNR and FQNEAQ (reference sequence). The CDR3 here is CASSLRQGVNTEAFF. CDR3 bases: TGTGCCAGCAGCTTGAGGCAGGGAGTGAACACTGAAGCTTTCTTT. The complete variable domain, with remaining parts taken from reference TRBV7-9 and TRBJ1-1, reads DTGVSQNPRHKITKRGQNVTFRCDPISEHNRLYWYRQTLGQGPEFLTYFQNEAQLEKSRLLSDRFSAERPKGSFSTLEIQRTEQGDSAMYLCASSLRQGVNTEAFFGQGTRLTVV.

V and J are TRBV19 and TRBJ1-1; D unclear. V was trimmed by 4 bases and J by 4 bases, leaving 19 bases between them. CDR3 length equals 16 residues. From germline, CDR1 is LNHDA and CDR2 SQIVND (reference sequence). The CDR3 nucleotides read TGTGCCAGTAGTACCCGATCATCCCTTAGCAGCACTGAAGCTTTCTTT. Translating gives CASSTRSSLSSTEAFF. Based on the CDR3 plus reference TRBV19 and TRBJ1-1, the full variable domain is DGGITQSPKYLFRKEGQNVTLSCEQNLNHDAMYWYRQDPGQGLRLIYYSQIVNDFQKGDIAEGYSVSREKKESFPLTVTSAQKNPTAFYLCASSTRSSLSSTEAFFGQGTRLTVV.